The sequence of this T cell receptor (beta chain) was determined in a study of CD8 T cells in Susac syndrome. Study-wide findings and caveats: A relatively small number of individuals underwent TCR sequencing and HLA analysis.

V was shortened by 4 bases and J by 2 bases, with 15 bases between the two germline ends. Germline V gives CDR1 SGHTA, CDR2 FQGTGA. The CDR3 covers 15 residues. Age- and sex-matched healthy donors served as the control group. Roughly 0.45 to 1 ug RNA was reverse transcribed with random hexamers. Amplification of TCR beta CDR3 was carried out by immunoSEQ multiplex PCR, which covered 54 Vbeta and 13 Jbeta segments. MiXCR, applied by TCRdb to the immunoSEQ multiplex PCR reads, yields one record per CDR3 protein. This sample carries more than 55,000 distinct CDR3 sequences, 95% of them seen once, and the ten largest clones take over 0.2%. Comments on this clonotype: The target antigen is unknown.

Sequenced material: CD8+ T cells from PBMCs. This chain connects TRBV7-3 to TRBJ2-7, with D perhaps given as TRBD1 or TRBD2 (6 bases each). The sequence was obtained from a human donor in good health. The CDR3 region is CASSSGAGDTYEQYF. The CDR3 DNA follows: TGTGCCAGCAGCTCGGGGGCAGGGGACACCTACGAGCAGTACTTC.